These 2 T cell receptor beta chains share one sample of origin, sequenced in a study of cytomegalovirus exposure and HLA in healthy donors. 13 Jbeta primers and 60 Vbeta primers were used for the PCR. Sequencing was performed with immunoSEQ multiplex PCR; in TCRdb, only in-frame clones are kept and a portion is missing. This sample yields approximately 100,000 clones, of which 70% are seen a single time; 11% belongs to the top ten. Sequencing input: PBMCs. The receptor source for this set is a man aged 40-49 years in good health and CMV-seropositive.

The V gene is TRBV6-5, the J gene TRBJ1-3, with D perhaps TRBD1 (5 bases). V was cut by 9 bases and J by 3 bases, with 12 bases left in between. Germline V CDR1 and CDR2: MNHEY, SVGAGI. The CDR3 length is 13 residues. This CDR3 is CASSRGFGNTIYF. CDR3 DNA sequence: TGTGCCAGTTCTCGGGGGTTTGGAAACACCATATATTTT.

V and J are TRBV6-5 and TRBJ1-2, with 7 bases lining up with TRBD1. V shed 2 bases, J shed 3 bases, and the junction held 3 bases outside the gene matches. The germline CDR1 and CDR2 sequences are MNHEY and SVGAGI. The CDR3 length is 14 residues. The CDR3 sequence: CASSYTQGYYGYTF. The CDR3 region has the DNA TGTGCCAGCAGTTACACACAGGGGTACTATGGCTACACCTTC.